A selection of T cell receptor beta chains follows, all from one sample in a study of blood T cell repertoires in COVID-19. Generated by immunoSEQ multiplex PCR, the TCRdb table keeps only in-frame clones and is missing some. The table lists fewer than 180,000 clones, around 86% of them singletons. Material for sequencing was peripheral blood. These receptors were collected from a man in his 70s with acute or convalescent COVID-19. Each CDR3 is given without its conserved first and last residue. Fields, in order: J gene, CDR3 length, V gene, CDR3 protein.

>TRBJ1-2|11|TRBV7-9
ASNNSGGRGYT
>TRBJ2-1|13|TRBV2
ASRAGLAGLNEQF
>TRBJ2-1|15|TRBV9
ASSVDPGGPLAGEQF
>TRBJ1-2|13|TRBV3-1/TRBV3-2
ASSLGQGAKNGYT
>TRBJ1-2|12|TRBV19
ARGRTQGDYGYT
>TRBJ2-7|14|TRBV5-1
ASSSGTSGSYYEQY
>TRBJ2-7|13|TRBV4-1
ASSQDSGESYEQY
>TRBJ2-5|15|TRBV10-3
AISGPGAGGGGETQY
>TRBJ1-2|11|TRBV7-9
ASSLGSDYGYT
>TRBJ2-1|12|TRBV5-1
ASSGTSGYNEQF
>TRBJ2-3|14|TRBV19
ASSIATGSSTDTQY
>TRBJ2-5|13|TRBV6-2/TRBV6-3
ASSLRTRFQETQY
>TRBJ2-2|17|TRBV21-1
ASSPGLAGGPRGTGELF
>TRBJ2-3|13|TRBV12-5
ASGTTSGSTDTQY
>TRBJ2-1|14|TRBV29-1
SVGTSGSVGYNEQF
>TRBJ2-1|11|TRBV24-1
ATSDSPGGEQF
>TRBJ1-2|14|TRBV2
ASSEAGTGVGYGYT
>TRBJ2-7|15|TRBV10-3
AISPGLGQQYESEQY
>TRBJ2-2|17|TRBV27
ASSLISWGLSGNTGELF
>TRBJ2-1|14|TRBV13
ASSEGGGPSYNEQF
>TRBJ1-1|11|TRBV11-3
ASSLDTYTEAF
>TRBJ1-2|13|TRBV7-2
ASSSGTGFNYGYT
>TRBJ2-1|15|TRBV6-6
ASSGSGQPSSYNEQF
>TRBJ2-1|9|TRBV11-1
ASSRRYEQF
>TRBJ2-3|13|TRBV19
ASSIPGAEGDTQY
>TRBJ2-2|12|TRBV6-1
ASSEQTGAGELF
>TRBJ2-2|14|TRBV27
ASSFLGQGNTGELF
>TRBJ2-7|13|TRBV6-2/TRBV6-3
ASSYSVRSSYEQY
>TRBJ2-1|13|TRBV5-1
ASSFLTSGNNEQF
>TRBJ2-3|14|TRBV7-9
ASSLVVLLGTDTQY
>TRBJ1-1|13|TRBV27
ASSLSPQGDTEAF
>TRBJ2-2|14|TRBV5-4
ASSGRTSGRTGELF
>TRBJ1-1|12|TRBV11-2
ASSVLGHLTEAF
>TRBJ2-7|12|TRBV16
ASSRDGQSYEQY
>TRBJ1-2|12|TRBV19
ASTSAGGIGGYT
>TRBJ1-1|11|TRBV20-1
SASRAGGTEAF
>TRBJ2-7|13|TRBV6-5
ASSSLAWDTYEQY
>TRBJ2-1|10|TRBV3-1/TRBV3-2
ASSQITGQEF
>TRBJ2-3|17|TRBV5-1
ASSSSPGQGGFSPDTQY
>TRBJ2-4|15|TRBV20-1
SASGTGPSFAKNIQY
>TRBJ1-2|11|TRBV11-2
ASSLGANYGYT
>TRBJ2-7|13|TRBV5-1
ASEAGTSWSGEQY
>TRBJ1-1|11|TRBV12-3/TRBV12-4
ASRSTGATEAF
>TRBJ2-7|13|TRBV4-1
ASSRSGSRMDEQY
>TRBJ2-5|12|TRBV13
ASRLGGVQETQY
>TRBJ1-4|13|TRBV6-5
ASSLTQGYEEKLF
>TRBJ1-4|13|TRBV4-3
ASSQGLRTNEKLF
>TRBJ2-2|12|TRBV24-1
ATSDYREGGELF
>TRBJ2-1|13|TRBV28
ASSLQGDPYNEQF
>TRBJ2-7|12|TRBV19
ASSISAETYEQY
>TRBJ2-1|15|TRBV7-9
ASSLAGAGVVYNEQF
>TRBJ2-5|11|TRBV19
ASAGTGQETQY
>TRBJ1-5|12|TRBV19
ASSRGGSNQPQH
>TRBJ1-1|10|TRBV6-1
ASSEVWQGAF
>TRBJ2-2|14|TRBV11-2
ASSLAGGRNTGELF
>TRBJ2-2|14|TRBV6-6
ASSLGTGQNTGELF